One sample yielded the 7 T cell receptor beta chains listed below, sequenced in a study of molecular identifiers for immune sequencing clone quantification. Each CDR3 protein is one row after TCRdb ran MiXCR on the PCR reads. The sample carries over 85,000 distinct CDR3 sequences, roughly a fifth recorded once. The specimen sequenced was naive CD8+ T cells from blood, with Jurkat cell RNA spiked in. Subset described: FACS-sorted CD8+CD4-CCR7+CD45RA+ naive T cells. The receptors derive from a human donor in good health. Some libraries in this study had Jurkat cell RNA spiked in.

This clonotype was detected a few times. J is TRBJ2-5 and V is TRBV20-1; no firm D call. The CDR3 has 11 amino acids. The germline V and J ends were trimmed by 2 bases and 6 bases, with 7 bases remaining between them. Germline V gives CDR1 DFQATT, CDR2 SNEGSKA (reference sequence). The chain's CDR3 is CSARQQQTQYF. CDR3 DNA sequence: TGCAGTGCTAGACAGCAACAGACCCAGTACTTC.

This clonotype appeared once. A much larger clone differs from this one at a single base, so this may be a read error. As the CDR3 is not closed by the conserved phenylalanine or tryptophan, this likely results from a read error. This chain uses TRBV20-1 with TRBJ2-7; 11 bases fit TRBD2. Germline CDR1 reads DFQATT; CDR2 reads SNEGSKA (reference sequence). This CDR3 spans 16 amino acids. Germline trimming cut 0 bases from V and 5 bases from J; bases unmatched to any gene: 9. This CDR3 is CSARDGASGRWDEQYL. CDR3 nucleotides: TGCAGTGCTAGAGATGGGGCTAGCGGGAGGTGGGACGAGCAGTACCTC.

The sample holds a few counts of this clonotype. The V call is TRBV3-1, the J call TRBJ1-6, with a weak D call TRBD1 (5 bases). Germline V gives CDR1 LGHDT, CDR2 YNNKEL (reference sequence). Trimming removed 0 bases at V and 3 bases at J, with 12 bases between. This CDR3 spans 17 amino acids. The CDR3 DNA reads as TGTGCCAGCAGCCAAGATAACGGGGGATTCTATAATTCACCCCTCCACTTT. Translated, it gives CASSQDNGGFYNSPLHF.

This clonotype was counted many times. The V gene is TRBV20-1, the J gene TRBJ2-7; D ambiguous. The CDR3 is 13 amino acids. CDR1 is DFQATT and CDR2 is SNEGSKA in the germline V gene (reference sequence). V shed 2 bases and J shed 2 bases, with 10 bases lying between them. The CDR3 coding sequence is TGCAGTGCTAGACCCCTGGCGGCCTACGAGCAGTACTTC. As protein: CSARPLAAYEQYF.

The V gene is TRBV4-1, the J gene TRBJ2-1; D not resolved. Germline loops: CDR1 MGHRA, CDR2 YSYEKL. CDR3 length: 12 amino acids. V was clipped by 1 base and J by 6 bases, with 4 bases between them. The CDR3 loop reads CASSQASNEQFF. In DNA form, the CDR3 reads TGCGCCAGCAGCCAAGCATCCAATGAGCAGTTCTTC.

This clonotype came up many times. The chain joins TRBV9 to TRBJ1-1; TRBD1 matches at 7 bases. The length of the CDR3 is 17 residues. Looked up from germline, CDR1 is SGDLS and CDR2 is YYNGEE. Trimming cost V 4 bases and J 1 base; bases outside gene matches: 13. CDR3 region: CASSSQPLTGANTEAFF. The CDR3 nucleotides read TGTGCCAGCAGCTCTCAACCGCTTACAGGGGCGAACACTGAAGCTTTCTTT.

Comment on this clonotype: A read error is possible here, since a much larger clone lies one base away. This CDR3 fails to terminate in the conserved phenylalanine or tryptophan, so it likely reflects a read error. CDR3 nucleotides: TGTGCCAGCAGCTTAGAGGCAGGGGGCCCAGATACGCAGTATTCT. Protein product: CASSLEAGGPDTQYS. This chain connects TRBV7-9 to TRBJ2-3, with 8 bases lining up with TRBD1. The CDR3 is 15 amino acids. CDR1 and CDR2 from the germline V gene are SEHNR and FQNEAQ (reference sequence). J was trimmed by 4 bases and V by 1 base; bases with no gene match: 4.